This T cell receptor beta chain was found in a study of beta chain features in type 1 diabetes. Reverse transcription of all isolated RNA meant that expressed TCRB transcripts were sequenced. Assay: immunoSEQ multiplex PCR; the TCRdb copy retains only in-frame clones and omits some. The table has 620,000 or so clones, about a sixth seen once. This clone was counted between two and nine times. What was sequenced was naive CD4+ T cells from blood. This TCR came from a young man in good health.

CDR3 in amino acids: CASRWTGDTQYF. CDR3 coding DNA: TGTGCCAGCAGATGGACAGGGGATACGCAGTATTTT. V and J are TRBV7-2 and TRBJ2-3; 8 nucleotides agree with TRBD1. The V gene end was trimmed by 6 bases and the J gene end by 6 bases; junction bases not matched to a gene: 2. Looked up from germline, CDR1 is SGHTA and CDR2 is FQGNSA. The CDR3 is 12 amino acids.